Listed below are T cell receptor beta chains from one sample, sequenced in a study of blood T cell repertoires in COVID-19. Data came from immunoSEQ multiplex PCR; TCRdb stores just in-frame clones and leaves some out. There are 270,000 or so clones in the sample; more than 85% occur only once, and about 3% lies in the top ten. The specimen was PBMCs or T cells enriched from blood (not recorded which). The receptors derive from a middle-aged man who had been exposed to COVID-19. CDR3s leave out the opening cysteine and the closing phenylalanine or tryptophan. Fields, in order: J gene, D gene, V gene, clone size, CDR3 protein. D genes are given only for firm matches. The listing skips clone size in some rows; elsewhere it reads once, few, many or a size class.

TRBJ2-1	TRBD2	TRBV10-3	NA	AMDSGGGDEQF
TRBJ1-3	TRBD1	TRBV12-5	once	ASGSTWTGGNTIY
TRBJ1-5	NA	TRBV6-6	NA	ASGVGGDQPQH
TRBJ1-1	NA	TRBV4-3	NA	ASSTTYRENTEAF
TRBJ1-5	NA	TRBV7-9	NA	ASSLAIGGGNQPQH
TRBJ2-2	TRBD2	TRBV9	NA	ASSPELAGVMNTGELF
TRBJ1-4	NA	TRBV7-2	once	ASSPRGKTVNEKLF
TRBJ2-2	TRBD2	TRBV30	NA	AWRREGLTGELF
TRBJ1-1	NA	TRBV10-2	NA	ASSGTRVATEAF
TRBJ2-7	NA	TRBV21-1	NA	ASSSRHPYEQY
TRBJ2-6	TRBD1	TRBV12-5	NA	ASGFRGYPSSGANVLT
TRBJ2-7	TRBD2	TRBV9	NA	ASSVDSGPAYEQY
TRBJ1-2	NA	TRBV24-1	NA	ATSDSLFSYT
TRBJ2-1	TRBD2	TRBV3-1/TRBV3-2	NA	ASSQVAAGAEWWNEQF
TRBJ2-5	NA	TRBV27	few	ASSLIRGGETQY
TRBJ2-7	NA	TRBV3-1/TRBV3-2	NA	ASSQVDRQLSYEQY